Shown below are 13 T cell receptor beta chains from a single sample sequenced in a study of blood T cells in healthy people across ages. Combining a sample-barcoded 5' primer with a J-beta primer mix, a second PCR ran for roughly 7 to 11 cycles. TCRdb re-called the 5' RACE reads through MiXCR, storing one row per CDR3 protein. This table has about 760,000 distinct CDR3 sequences, around 50% appearing once. Sequencing was carried out using blood. Receptors originate from a man aged 35 to 55 in good health.

With respect to this clonotype: The junction departs from germline at one end; a sequencing error may be responsible. The rearrangement joins TRBV3-1 to TRBJ2-4, with D maybe TRBD2 (5 bases). The V gene's germline CDR1 is LGHDT and CDR2 YNNKEL (reference sequence). This CDR3 contains 12 residues. The CDR3 loop is CASSSRTSIRYF. In DNA, the CDR3 is TGTGCCAGCAGCTCGCGGACTTCGATTCGGTACTTC.

This clonotype appeared a few times. This chain joins TRBV5-1 and TRBJ2-2; D not certain. The germline gives CDR1 SGHRS, CDR2 YFSETQ. V lost 4 bases and J lost 1, with 23 bases in between. This CDR3 contains 19 residues. This chain's CDR3 is CASSAGPQFRQLNTGELFF. In DNA, the CDR3 is TGCGCCAGCAGCGCAGGTCCCCAGTTCCGGCAATTGAACACCGGGGAGCTGTTTTTT.

This clonotype has more than one count but fewer than ten. J is TRBJ2-3 and V is TRBV24-1, with 8 nucleotides matching TRBD1. The CDR3 is made up of 15 amino acids. V lost 5 bases to trimming and J lost 5 bases; unmatched junction nucleotides: 8. Looked up from germline, CDR1 is KGHDR and CDR2 is SFDVKD. The CDR3 is CATSVTGALKDTQYF. CDR3 coding DNA: TGTGCCACCAGTGTGACAGGGGCTTTGAAAGATACGCAGTATTTT.

This clonotype was seen once. The genes are TRBV6-5 and TRBJ1-5, with 7 bases that match TRBD1. Germline CDR1 reads MNHEY; CDR2 reads SVGAGI. V was clipped by 4 bases and J by 5 bases; unmatched bases: 5. This CDR3 spans 14 amino acids. The CDR3: CASSSIQGHQPQHF. DNA of the CDR3: TGTGCCAGCAGTTCCATACAGGGGCATCAGCCCCAGCATTTT.

This sequence joins TRBV29-1 and TRBJ1-1, with D uncertain. The CDR3 is made up of 16 amino acids. CDR1 and CDR2 (germline): SQVTM, ANQGSEA. Trimming left V 5 bases short and J 0 bases short, with 19 bases between. CDR3 coding DNA: TGCAGCGTTTACCATTTTACCGCCATCTTGAACACTGAAGCTTTCTTT. As protein: CSVYHFTAILNTEAFF.

The chain carries TRBV20-1 and TRBJ2-1; 10 bases map to TRBD2. J was trimmed by 7 bases and V by 3 bases; bases with no gene match: 15. This CDR3 has 17 residues. Per the germline V gene, CDR1 is DFQATT and CDR2 is SNEGSKA (reference sequence). Written as DNA, the CDR3 is TGCAGTGCTAGCCTCCACGCACTAGCGGGGTTCAGGAATGAGCAGTTCTTC. It translates to CSASLHALAGFRNEQFF.

The chain employs TRBV29-1 and TRBJ2-5; 9 bases are shared with TRBD1. V lost 0 bases, J lost 2 bases, and 4 bases stayed unmatched. From germline, CDR1 is SQVTM and CDR2 ANQGSEA. CDR3 length: 15 amino acids. This CDR3 reads CSVEDGQGLQETQYF. The CDR3 coding sequence is TGCAGCGTTGAAGACGGACAGGGGTTACAAGAGACCCAGTACTTC.

The V call is TRBV20-1, the J call TRBJ1-5; the D is unclear. The CDR3 runs to 13 residues. In germline, CDR1 is DFQATT, CDR2 SNEGSKA (reference sequence). Deletions cut 0 bases from V and 7 bases from J, with 10 bases between. The CDR3 reads CSARDSSGQPQHF. The CDR3 coding sequence is TGCAGTGCTAGAGATTCGAGCGGACAGCCCCAGCATTTT.

This rearrangement joins TRBV7-6 to TRBJ2-4, with TRBD1 identical over 9 bases. Germline assignment: CDR1 SGHVS and CDR2 FNYEAQ. J lost 5 bases, V lost 0 bases, and 5 bases had no gene match. The CDR3 length is 16 residues. CDR3 in DNA: TGTGCCAGCAGCTTAGCCCACAGGGGGCCCCAAAACATTCAGTACTTC. It specifies CASSLAHRGPQNIQYF.

The rearrangement joins TRBV29-1 to TRBJ2-7, with D maybe TRBD1 (7 bases). The CDR3 length is 15 residues. The V end lost 4 bases, the J end lost 2 bases, and 18 bases lay between the germline ends. Germline CDR1 and CDR2: SQVTM and ANQGSEA. The DNA of the CDR3 is TGCAGCGTTGGGTCAGGGGGGATTGCCGCCTACGAGCAGTACTTC. Its protein is CSVGSGGIAAYEQYF.

The rearrangement links TRBV29-1 to TRBJ1-1; D not certain. Deletions cut 2 bases from V and 6 bases from J, with 13 bases between. Per the germline V gene, CDR1 is SQVTM and CDR2 is ANQGSEA. This CDR3 spans 13 amino acids. This CDR3 is CSVEITQVSEAFF. The CDR3 nucleotides read TGCAGCGTTGAAATCACCCAAGTGTCTGAAGCTTTCTTT. Based on the CDR3 plus reference TRBV29-1 and TRBJ1-1, the full variable domain is SAVISQKPSRDICQRGTSLTIQCQVDSQVTMMFWYRQQPGQSLTLIATANQGSEATYESGFVIDKFPISRPNLTFSTLTVSNMSPEDSSIYLCSVEITQVSEAFFGQGTRLTVV.

This clonotype has more than one count but fewer than ten. The chain has TRBV7-3 and TRBJ2-3; D call uncertain. Per germline, CDR1 SGHTA and CDR2 FQGTGA. Trimming stripped 3 bases from V and 4 bases from J, with 8 bases between. CDR3 length: 13 amino acids. CDR3 loop: CASSFTLADTQYF. The CDR3 DNA is TGTGCCAGCAGCTTTACTCTCGCAGATACGCAGTATTTT.

Concerning this clonotype: This CDR3 fails to terminate in the conserved phenylalanine or tryptophan, so it likely reflects a read error. V usage is TRBV20-1 and J usage is TRBJ2-5; D tentatively fits TRBD1 or TRBD2 (5 bases each). The germline V and J ends were trimmed by 2 bases and 4 bases, with 20 bases remaining between them. In germline, CDR1 is DFQATT, CDR2 SNEGSKA (reference sequence). The CDR3 has 16 residues. CDR3 region: CSARYKLGVLGETQYS. The CDR3 nucleotides read TGCAGTGCTAGATATAAACTAGGGGTTTTGGGAGAGACCCAGTACTCC.